These 19 T cell receptor beta chains were sequenced from one sample in a study of T cell repertoires in cytomegalovirus infection. TCRdb redid the calling of the reads with MiXCR, one entry per CDR3 protein. The data show 500,000 to 600,000 distinct CDR3 sequences, approximately 17% seen once. Sequenced material: CD8+ T cells from PBMCs. The receptors originated from a human donor in good health (CMV status not recorded). Some clones in this sample may be carry-over from other donors' samples.

This clonotype was observed a few times. The J gene is TRBJ2-1, the V gene TRBV27, with TRBD2 identical over 9 bases. Germline loops: CDR1 MNHEY, CDR2 SMNVEV (reference sequence). With 0 bases clipped from V and 7 bases from J, the junction kept 16 bases outside the gene matches. This CDR3 contains 19 residues. The DNA for the CDR3 is TGTGCCAGCAGTTTATCCCAAATATCCGGGACTAGCTTCCCGAATGAGCAGTTCTTC. Translating it yields CASSLSQISGTSFPNEQFF.

Many counts were recorded for this clonotype. V is TRBV2 and J is TRBJ2-1; possibly TRBD2 for D (5 bases). This CDR3 is built from 12 residues. V lost 9 bases and J lost 3, with 9 bases in between. Germline assignment: CDR1 SNHLY and CDR2 FYNNEI. CDR3 sequence (DNA): TGTGCCAGAGTCGGGGTCTACAATGAGCAGTTCTTC. It specifies CARVGVYNEQFF.

There are many counts of this clonotype. V and J are TRBV19 and TRBJ1-6; D not resolved. This CDR3 spans 11 amino acids. In germline, CDR1 is LNHDA, CDR2 SQIVND (reference sequence). V was pared by 5 bases and J by 12 bases, with 8 bases between. The CDR3 loop reads CASSPGGPLHF. CDR3 bases: TGTGCCAGTAGTCCCGGTGGACCCCTCCACTTT. The entire variable domain, with the rest obtained from reference TRBV19 and TRBJ1-6, is as follows: DGGITQSPKYLFRKEGQNVTLSCEQNLNHDAMYWYRQDPGQGLRLIYYSQIVNDFQKGDIAEGYSVSREKKESFPLTVTSAQKNPTAFYLCASSPGGPLHFGNGTRLTVT.

This sequence joins TRBV9 and TRBJ1-1; 7 nucleotides match TRBD1. CDR1 is SGDLS, CDR2 YYNGEE, per germline. With 0 bases clipped from V and 2 bases from J, the junction kept 4 bases outside the gene matches. The CDR3 consists of 15 residues. CDR3 nucleotide sequence: TGTGCCAGCAGCGTAGGGGGACAGTTTAACACTGAAGCTTTCTTT. It specifies CASSVGGQFNTEAFF.

There are many counts of this clonotype. The rearrangement uses TRBV27 and TRBJ1-1, with D perhaps TRBD1 (6 bases). CDR3 size: 15 residues. V was pared by 6 bases and J by 0 bases, with 14 bases between. Germline V gene sequence: CDR1 MNHEY, CDR2 SMNVEV (reference sequence). The CDR3 DNA reads as TGTGCCAGCAGGCCGGCAGGGGACCTGAACACTGAAGCTTTCTTT. This sequence encodes CASRPAGDLNTEAFF.

The chain couples TRBV5-8 to TRBJ1-2; D remains ambiguous. The CDR3 has 15 residues. Germline lookup yields CDR1 SGHTS and CDR2 YDEGEE. Trimming shortened V by 0 bases and J by 6 bases, and 15 bases separated the two germline ends. The DNA for the CDR3 is TGTGCCAGCAGCTTGGCCTTCGACGGTGAGCATGGCTACACCTTC. Amino acid sequence: CASSLAFDGEHGYTF. The whole variable domain, filled in from reference TRBV5-8 and TRBJ1-2, reads EAGVTQSPTHLIKTRGQQATLRCSPISGHTSVYWYQQALGLGLQFLLWYDEGEERNRGNFPPRFSGRQFPNYSSELNVNALELEDSALYLCASSLAFDGEHGYTFGSGTRLTVV.

The chain couples TRBV19 to TRBJ1-2; D is unresolved. Germline assignment: CDR1 LNHDA and CDR2 SQIVND (reference sequence). The germline V and J ends were trimmed by 7 bases and 4 bases, with 13 bases remaining between them. The CDR3 is 13 residues long. The CDR3 DNA follows: TGTGCCAGTAAACTGGCGCTCGGCTATGGCTACACCTTC. Its translation: CASKLALGYGYTF.

The chain has TRBV19 and TRBJ1-2; no clear D gene. V was pared by 2 bases and J by 1 base, with 14 bases between. The CDR3 consists of 16 residues. Germline V gene lookup returns CDR1 LNHDA and CDR2 SQIVND (reference sequence). CDR3 in amino acids: CASSINGKRGNYGYTF. DNA for the CDR3: TGTGCCAGTAGTATAAATGGGAAACGGGGTAACTATGGCTACACCTTC. The full variable domain, its missing parts supplied by reference TRBV19 and TRBJ1-2, is DGGITQSPKYLFRKEGQNVTLSCEQNLNHDAMYWYRQDPGQGLRLIYYSQIVNDFQKGDIAEGYSVSREKKESFPLTVTSAQKNPTAFYLCASSINGKRGNYGYTFGSGTRLTVV.

The CDR3 here is CASTPGYNSYNEQFF. The CDR3, as DNA: TGTGCCAGCACGCCGGGCTACAACTCCTACAATGAGCAGTTCTTC. The J gene is TRBJ2-1, the V gene TRBV5-6; D gene uncertain. The CDR3 length is 15 residues. The germline gives CDR1 SGHDT, CDR2 YYEEEE. V lost 6 bases and J lost 0, with 13 bases in between.

Many counts were recorded for this clonotype. The rearrangement links TRBV7-2 to TRBJ1-1; D is unclear. Germline CDR1 and CDR2: SGHTA and FQGNSA. The CDR3 extends over 13 amino acids. V dropped 6 bases and J dropped 6 bases, with 14 bases sitting between them. The DNA of the CDR3 is TGTGCCAGCAGGACATCCTGGGGATCTGAAGCTTTCTTT. Its translation: CASRTSWGSEAFF.

The rearrangement uses TRBV6-6 and TRBJ2-1; 8 nucleotides match TRBD2. CDR1 and CDR2 (germline): MNHNY, SVGAGI (reference sequence). The CDR3 totals 16 residues. V lost 2 bases to trimming and J lost 2 bases; unmatched junction nucleotides: 5. The DNA of the CDR3 is TGTGCCAGCAGTTACACACGGGAGGGCCCCTACAATGAGCAGTTCTTC. It is translated as CASSYTREGPYNEQFF.

On this clonotype itself: This may arise from a read error, as a much more abundant clone is one base away. V and J are TRBV7-3 and TRBJ2-2; 9 bases line up with TRBD1. Germline lookup yields CDR1 SGHTA and CDR2 FQGTGA. Trimming took 8 bases from V and 4 from J; bases not matched to a gene: 11. The CDR3 loop spans 16 amino acids. The DNA of the CDR3 is TGTGCCAGCGGCGGAAACAGGGGGCTTAGCACCGGGGAGCTGTTTTTT. Translation: CASGGNRGLSTGELFF.

This chain's CDR3 is CASSFLTAGREKLFF. In DNA, the CDR3 is TGTGCCAGCAGCTTCCTTACCGCCGGGAGAGAAAAACTGTTTTTT. The V gene is TRBV5-6, the J gene TRBJ1-4; D is ambiguous. The CDR3 is 15 residues long. Trimming took off 2 bases at V and 8 bases at J, with 16 bases between the two ends. Germline V gives CDR1 SGHDT, CDR2 YYEEEE.

About this clonotype: The junction shows a germline mismatch at one end, possibly a read error. The chain couples TRBV27 to TRBJ2-7, with D possibly being TRBD1 (6 bases). The CDR3 has 14 amino acids. In germline, CDR1 is MNHEY, CDR2 SMNVEV (reference sequence). CDR3 sequence: CTSSFNEQGSEQYF. The CDR3 region has the DNA TGTACCAGCAGTTTTAATGAACAGGGTAGCGAGCAGTACTTC.

The J gene is TRBJ2-5, the V gene TRBV2; D is perhaps TRBD2 (6 bases). The CDR3 length is 14 residues. V was shortened by 7 bases and J by 5 bases, with 17 bases between the two germline ends. The germline gives CDR1 SNHLY, CDR2 FYNNEI. The CDR3 DNA reads TGTGCCAGCACGGAGGGGCAGGGCGGGGAGACCCAGTACTTC. This encodes CASTEGQGGETQYF. Together with reference TRBV2 and TRBJ2-5, the CDR3 gives the full variable domain: EPEVTQTPSHQVTQMGQEVILRCVPISNHLYFYWYRQILGQKVEFLVSFYNNEISEKSEIFDDQFSVERPDGSNFTLKIRSTKLEDSAMYFCASTEGQGGETQYFGPGTRLLVL.

About this clonotype itself: The missing conserved phenylalanine or tryptophan at the end of this CDR3 makes a read error likely. The J gene is TRBJ2-5, the V gene TRBV27; maybe TRBD1 (5 bases). The CDR3 loop spans 14 amino acids. Germline loops: CDR1 MNHEY, CDR2 SMNVEV (reference sequence). Between the trimmed V and J ends, which lost 5 bases and 4 bases, there was a span of 14 bases. CDR3 bases: TGTGCCAGCAGTCCCCGAGGCAGGGTAGAGACCCAGTACTTA. Translated: CASSPRGRVETQYL.

This clonotype was seen just once. A much larger clone differs from this one at a single base, so this may be a read error. The chain employs TRBV2 and TRBJ2-5, with D tentatively TRBD1 (5 bases). V was clipped by 9 bases and J by 5 bases, with 31 bases between them. The CDR3 contains 18 residues. CDR1 SNHLY and CDR2 FYNNEI come from the germline V gene. CDR3 in amino acids: CASLGRVQGWVELETQYF. In DNA, the CDR3 is TGTGCCAGTTTAGGGCGTGTCCAGGGATGGGTAGAGCTGGAGACCCAGTACTTC. The full variable domain, with the rest looked up from reference TRBV2 and TRBJ2-5, is EPEVTQTPSHQVTQMGQEVILRCVPISNHLYFYWYRQILGQKVEFLVSFYNNEISEKSEIFDDQFSVERPDGSNFTLKIRSTKLEDSAMYFCASLGRVQGWVELETQYFGPGTRLLVL.

This clonotype has at least ten counts. This chain joins TRBV7-8 and TRBJ2-5, with TRBD2 identical over 9 bases. V shed 1 base and J 3 bases; nucleotides not matched to a gene: 3. This CDR3 comprises 15 residues. Per germline, CDR1 SGHVS and CDR2 FQNEAQ. CDR3 residues: CASSLGTSAEETQYF. The CDR3 nucleotides read TGTGCCAGCAGCTTAGGGACTAGCGCCGAAGAGACCCAGTACTTC.

There are many counts of this clonotype. This sequence joins TRBV28 and TRBJ1-1; D might be TRBD1 (6 bases). CDR1 and CDR2 (germline): MDHEN, SYDVKM. CDR3 length equals 13 residues. Trimming shortened V by 8 bases and J by 3 bases, and 13 bases separated the two germline ends. The CDR3 here is CASRWTAHTEAFF. DNA for the CDR3: TGTGCCAGCCGATGGACAGCTCACACTGAAGCTTTCTTT. The variable domain in full, with the rest retrieved from reference TRBV28 and TRBJ1-1, is DVKVTQSSRYLVKRTGEKVFLECVQDMDHENMFWYRQDPGLGLRLIYFSYDVKMKEKGDIPEGYSVSREKKERFSLILESASTNQTSMYLCASRWTAHTEAFFGQGTRLTVV.